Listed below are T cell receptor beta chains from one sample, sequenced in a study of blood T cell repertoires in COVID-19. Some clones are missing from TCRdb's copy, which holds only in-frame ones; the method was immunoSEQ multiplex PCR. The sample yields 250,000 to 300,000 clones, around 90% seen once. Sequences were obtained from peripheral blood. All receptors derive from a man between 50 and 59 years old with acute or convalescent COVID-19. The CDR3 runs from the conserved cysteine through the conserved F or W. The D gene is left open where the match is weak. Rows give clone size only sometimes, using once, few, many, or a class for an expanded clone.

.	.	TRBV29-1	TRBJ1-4	CSVGQGTNEKLFF	TGCAGCGTTGGGCAGGGAACGAATGAAAAACTGTTTTTT
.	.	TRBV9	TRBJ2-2	CASSVDMGRTLHTGELFF	TGTGCCAGCAGCGTAGATATGGGGCGGACACTACACACCGGGGAGCTGTTTTTT
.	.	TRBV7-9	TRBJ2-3	CASSPREYTQYF	TGTGCCAGCAGCCCCCGCGAGTATACGCAGTATTTT
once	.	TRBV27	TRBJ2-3	CASSFGQSTDTQYF	TGTGCCAGCAGTTTCGGACAGAGCACAGATACGCAGTATTTT
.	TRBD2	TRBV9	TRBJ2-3	CASSVVPAGTTDTQYF	TGTGCCAGCAGCGTAGTACCAGCGGGGACCACAGATACGCAGTATTTT
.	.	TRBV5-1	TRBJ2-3	CASGIAAGTDTQYF	TGCGCCAGCGGAATAGCGGCAGGCACAGATACGCAGTATTTT
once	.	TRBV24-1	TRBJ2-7	CATSDPGSSEQYF	TGTGCCACCAGTGACCCAGGGTCTAGCGAGCAGTACTTC
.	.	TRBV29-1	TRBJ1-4	CSVEGGSGEKLFF	TGCAGCGTTGAAGGCGGAAGCGGGGAAAAACTGTTTTTT
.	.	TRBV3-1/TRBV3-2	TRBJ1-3	CASSQILRSGNTIYF	TGTGCCAGCAGCCAAATTTTGCGCTCTGGAAACACCATATATTTT
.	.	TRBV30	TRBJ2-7	CAWTGTYEQYF	TGTGCCTGGACAGGGACCTACGAGCAGTACTTC
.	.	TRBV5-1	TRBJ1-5	CASSDQGGQPQHF	TGCGCCAGCAGCGATCAGGGAGGTCAGCCCCAGCATTTT
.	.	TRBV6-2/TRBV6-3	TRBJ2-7	CASSHSYEQYF	TGTGCCAGCAGTCACAGCTACGAGCAGTACTTC
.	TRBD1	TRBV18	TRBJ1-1	CASSPGQGLMNTEAFF	TGTGCCAGCTCACCCGGACAGGGGCTTATGAACACTGAAGCTTTCTTT
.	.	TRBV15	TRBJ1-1	CATSRDRIMNTEAFF	TGTGCCACCAGCAGGGACAGAATAATGAACACTGAAGCTTTCTTT
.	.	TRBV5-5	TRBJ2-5	CASSFDGGGETQYF	TGTGCCAGCAGCTTCGATGGGGGCGGAGAGACCCAGTACTTC
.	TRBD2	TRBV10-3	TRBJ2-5	CAIGGGQETQYF	TGTGCCATCGGCGGGGGCCAAGAGACCCAGTACTTC
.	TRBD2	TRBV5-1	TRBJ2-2	CASRPSGGHTGELFF	TGCGCCAGCCGTCCGAGCGGGGGTCACACCGGGGAGCTGTTTTTT
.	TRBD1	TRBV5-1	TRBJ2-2	CASSPSGDRAGELFF	TGCGCCAGCAGCCCCTCGGGGGACAGGGCAGGGGAGCTGTTTTTT
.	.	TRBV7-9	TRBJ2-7	CASSLYPNRDRVF	TGTGCCAGCAGCCTTTACCCCAACAGGGACCGCGTTTTC
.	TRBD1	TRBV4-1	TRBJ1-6	CASTSRGSYNSPLHF	TGCGCCAGCACCTCCAGGGGGTCCTATAATTCACCCCTCCACTTT
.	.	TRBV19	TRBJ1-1	CASSLQGMNTEAFF	TGTGCCAGTAGCCTGCAGGGGATGAACACTGAAGCTTTCTTT
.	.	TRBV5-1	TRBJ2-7	CASSFTDTYEQYF	TGCGCCAGCAGCTTCACCGACACCTACGAGCAGTACTTC
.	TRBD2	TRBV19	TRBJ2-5	CASSRIAGGRQETQYF	TGTGCCAGTAGCAGAATAGCGGGGGGCCGACAAGAGACCCAGTACTTC
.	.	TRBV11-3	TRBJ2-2	CASSFGVTGELFF	TGTGCCAGCAGCTTCGGGGTCACCGGGGAGCTGTTTTTT
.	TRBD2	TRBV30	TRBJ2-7	CAWRGKAGALPYEQYF	TGTGCCTGGAGGGGTAAAGCGGGGGCCCTTCCCTACGAGCAGTACTTC
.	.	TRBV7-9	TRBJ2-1	CASSFGLSASSYNEQFF	TGTGCCAGCAGCTTCGGTTTAAGCGCCTCCTCCTACAATGAGCAGTTCTTC
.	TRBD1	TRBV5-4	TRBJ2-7	CASSYDRGDYEQYF	TGTGCCAGCAGCTACGACAGGGGGGACTACGAGCAGTACTTC
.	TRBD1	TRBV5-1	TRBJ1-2	CASSLGQGNGYTF	TGCGCCAGCAGCTTGGGACAGGGGAATGGCTACACCTTC
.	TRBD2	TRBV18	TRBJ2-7	CASSPRRTSLSYEQYF	TGTGCCAGCTCACCACGCAGGACTAGCCTTTCCTACGAGCAGTACTTC
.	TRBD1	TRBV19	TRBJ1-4	CASNTGVYEKLFF	TGTGCCAGTAATACAGGGGTGTATGAAAAACTGTTTTTT
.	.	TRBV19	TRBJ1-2	CASSTYPGLGYGYTF	TGTGCCAGTAGTACCTACCCAGGGCTTGGCTATGGCTACACCTTC
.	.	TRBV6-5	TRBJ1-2	CASGRADAGHYGYTF	TGTGCCAGCGGACGAGCCGATGCGGGCCATTATGGCTACACCTTC
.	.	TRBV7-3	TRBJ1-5	CASSSTLHQPQHF	TGTGCCAGCAGCTCGACACTCCATCAGCCCCAGCATTTT
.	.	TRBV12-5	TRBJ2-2	CASGPGQGENTGELFF	TGTGCTAGTGGTCCGGGCCAGGGCGAGAACACCGGGGAGCTGTTTTTT
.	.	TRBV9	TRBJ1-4	CASSRQGREKLFF	TGTGCCAGCAGTCGGCAGGGCCGTGAAAAACTGTTTTTT
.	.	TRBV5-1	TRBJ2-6	CASSFRESGANVLTF	TGCGCCAGCAGCTTCAGGGAATCTGGGGCCAACGTCCTGACTTTC
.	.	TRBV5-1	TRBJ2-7	CASSSLGGADYEQYF	TGCGCCAGCAGCAGCCTTGGAGGAGCGGACTACGAGCAGTACTTC
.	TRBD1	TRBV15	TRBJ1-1	CATSRDQGTVVFKPEAFF	TGTGCCACCAGCAGAGATCAAGGGACAGTGGTGTTTAAGCCTGAAGCTTTCTTT
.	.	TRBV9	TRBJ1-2	CASSPSGADLYGYTF	TGTGCCAGCAGCCCTAGTGGAGCAGATCTCTATGGCTACACCTTC